This T cell receptor beta chain was retrieved from a study of neurological immune-mediated disorders. There are many counts of this clonotype. The CDR3 extends over 13 amino acids. CDR1 is MDHEN, CDR2 SYDVKM, per germline. V lost 10 bases and J lost 5, with 12 bases in between. TCRdb independently ran MiXCR on the 5' RACE reads; one entry per CDR3 protein. The data contain 100,000 or so distinct CDR3 sequences, 3% to 4% of them singletons. The sequence derives from a woman between 18 and 29 years old with multiple sclerosis. The sample consisted of PBMCs. The chain has TRBV28 and TRBJ1-6, with D perhaps TRBD1 (6 bases). The CDR3 DNA reads TGTGCCACCTTGGACAGTAATAATTCACCCCTCCACTTT. Protein sequence: CATLDSNNSPLHF.